The 13 T cell receptor beta chains listed next were all sequenced from one sample in a study of T cells in Graves' hyperthyroidism and ophthalmopathy. TCR beta CDR3 region amplification was performed from RNA transcripts. With the HTBI primer set, the TCR CDR3 went through a first round of RT-PCR. One entry per CDR3 protein results from TCRdb running MiXCR on the multiplex PCR reads. The repertoire holds 640,000 or so distinct CDR3 sequences, under 15% seen once, with 4.3% in the top ten. The sequencing sample was made of blood. These receptors were taken from a middle-aged woman with Graves' ophthalmopathy.

V is TRBV7-2 and J is TRBJ2-7; D is uncertain. V lost 5 bases to trimming and J lost 5 bases, with 10 bases between them. The CDR3 loop spans 12 amino acids. Germline V gene lookup returns CDR1 SGHTA and CDR2 FQGNSA. CDR3 region: CASSGLSHEQYF. The CDR3 nucleotides are TGTGCCAGCAGCGGGTTATCCCACGAGCAGTACTTC.

This clonotype has only a few counts. The gene calls are TRBV6-1 and TRBJ1-5; the match to TRBD1 covers 10 bases. CDR1 is MNHNS and CDR2 is SASEGT in the germline V gene. The CDR3 totals 17 residues. Trimming removed 3 bases from V and 6 bases from J; junction bases left unmatched: 11. As DNA, the CDR3 is TGTGCCAGCAGTGAGGGTAGGGGACAGGGGCGCGTTCAGCCCCAGCATTTT. Its translation is CASSEGRGQGRVQPQHF.

This clonotype has at least ten counts. The genes are TRBV9 and TRBJ2-7; D call uncertain. The CDR3 sequence is 14 residues long. The V end was cut by 0 bases, the J end by 2 bases, with 9 bases between. In germline, CDR1 is SGDLS, CDR2 YYNGEE. The CDR3 here is CASSVGQVAYEQYF. CDR3 nucleotides: TGTGCCAGCAGCGTAGGCCAGGTTGCCTACGAGCAGTACTTC.

This clonotype was recorded at least ten times. This rearrangement joins TRBV6-1 to TRBJ1-5; D uncertain. CDR3 length: 15 amino acids. Germline V CDR1 and CDR2: MNHNS, SASEGT. V lost 5 bases, J lost 1 base, and 12 bases lay in between. The CDR3 sequence is CASSTRTVSNQPQHF. The CDR3 DNA follows: TGTGCCAGCAGTACCAGGACTGTAAGCAATCAGCCCCAGCATTTT.

This clonotype was seen many times. The chain has TRBV20-1 and TRBJ1-3, with D hard to call. V was trimmed by 3 bases and J by 3 bases, leaving 12 bases between them. Germline values: CDR1 DFQATT, CDR2 SNEGSKA (reference sequence). The length of the CDR3 is 14 residues. DNA for the CDR3: TGCAGTGCTAGGGATTGGGGAAGTGGAAACACCATATATTTT. This gives the protein CSARDWGSGNTIYF.

The genes are TRBV5-1 and TRBJ2-7; D is tentatively TRBD1 or TRBD2 (5 bases each). The CDR3 length is 13 residues. Per the germline V gene, CDR1 is SGHRS and CDR2 is YFSETQ. Trimming pared 4 bases from V and 7 bases from J, leaving 15 bases between. DNA for the CDR3: TGCGCCAGCAGCGCCGCGTGGGGCGGGGAGCAGTACTTC. Protein: CASSAAWGGEQYF.

This clonotype showed up many times. The gene calls are TRBV6-2 or TRBV6-3 and TRBJ1-5; no clear D gene. V lost 7 bases and J 0 bases, leaving 7 bases between the germline ends. Germline values: CDR1 MNHEY, CDR2 SVGEGT. This CDR3 has 13 amino acids. The CDR3 sequence is CASNDNSNQPQHF. The CDR3, as DNA: TGTGCCAGCAACGATAATAGCAATCAGCCCCAGCATTTT.

This clonotype showed up just a few times. As DNA, the CDR3 is TGTGCCAGCAGTGAAGGGCCTCTCCTTCTGAACACTGAAGCTTTCTTT. Protein sequence: CASSEGPLLLNTEAFF. The chain couples TRBV6-1 to TRBJ1-1; D is unclear. Trimming removed 1 base from V and 0 bases from J, with 12 bases in between. The CDR3 is 16 residues long. Germline loops: CDR1 MNHNS, CDR2 SASEGT.

This clonotype has at least ten counts. The V gene is TRBV24-1, the J gene TRBJ2-7; either TRBD1 or TRBD2 may fit D (6 bases each). Germline V lookup: CDR1 KGHDR, CDR2 SFDVKD. The V and J ends lost 4 bases and 4 bases respectively, with 16 bases between them. The CDR3 has 15 amino acids. The CDR3 loop is CATSDHREVGYEQYF. CDR3 bases: TGTGCCACCAGTGACCACAGGGAGGTCGGGTACGAGCAGTACTTC.

A remark on this clonotype: This clone may be a read error of a much larger clone one base away. The gene calls are TRBV19 and TRBJ1-5; a possible D gene is TRBD1 (5 bases). This CDR3 has 15 amino acids. Germline CDR1 LNHDA, CDR2 SQIVND (reference sequence). This CDR3 is CAGSIRDGGNQPQHF. The CDR3 region has the DNA TGTGCCGGTAGTATCCGGGACGGCGGCAATCAGCCCCAGCATTTT. The variable domain in full, completed from reference TRBV19 and TRBJ1-5, reads DGGITQSPKYLFRKEGQNVTLSCEQNLNHDAMYWYRQDPGQGLRLIYYSQIVNDFQKGDIAEGYSVSREKKESFPLTVTSAQKNPTAFYLCAGSIRDGGNQPQHFGDGTRLSIL.

This clonotype occurred a few times. The chain employs TRBV18 and TRBJ1-3, with D perhaps TRBD1 (6 bases). V was shortened by 5 bases and J by 2 bases, with 13 bases between the two germline ends. The CDR3 is made up of 15 amino acids. Germline-derived CDR1 and CDR2 are KGHSH and LQKENI. As DNA, the CDR3 is TGTGCCAGCTCAGCGGACAGCTTAGCTGGAAACACCATATATTTT. It codes for CASSADSLAGNTIYF.

Ten or more counts support this clonotype. The chain has TRBV6-5 and TRBJ2-5; 8 bases line up with TRBD1. The CDR3 sequence is 14 residues long. J was trimmed by 4 bases and V by 0 bases; bases with no gene match: 1. Germline values: CDR1 MNHEY, CDR2 SVGAGI. For the CDR3, the DNA is TGTGCCAGCAGTTACTCCGACAGGGGAGAGACCCAGTACTTC. This translates into CASSYSDRGETQYF.

The rearrangement uses TRBV7-6 and TRBJ1-2, with D perhaps matching TRBD1 (5 bases). The V gene lost 2 bases and the J gene lost 6 bases, with 13 bases spanning the gap. Per germline, CDR1 SGHVS and CDR2 FNYEAQ. The CDR3 runs 14 residues. Here the CDR3 DNA reads TGTGCCAGCAGCTTAACGGTCGAGGGGAATGGCTACACCTTC. Its protein is CASSLTVEGNGYTF.